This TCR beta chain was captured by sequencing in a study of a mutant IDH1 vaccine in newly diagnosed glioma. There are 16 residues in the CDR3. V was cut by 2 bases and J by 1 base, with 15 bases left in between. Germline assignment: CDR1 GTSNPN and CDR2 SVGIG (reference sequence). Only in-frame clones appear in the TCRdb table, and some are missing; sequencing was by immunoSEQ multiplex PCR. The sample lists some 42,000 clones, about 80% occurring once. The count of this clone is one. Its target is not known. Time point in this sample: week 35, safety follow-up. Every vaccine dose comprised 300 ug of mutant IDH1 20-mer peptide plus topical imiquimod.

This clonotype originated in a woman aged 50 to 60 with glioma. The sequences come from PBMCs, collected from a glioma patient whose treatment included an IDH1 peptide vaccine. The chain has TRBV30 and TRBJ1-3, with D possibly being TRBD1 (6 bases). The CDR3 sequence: CAWSLTGILSGNTIYF. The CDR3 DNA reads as TGTGCCTGGAGTCTAACAGGGATCCTTTCTGGAAACACCATATATTTT.